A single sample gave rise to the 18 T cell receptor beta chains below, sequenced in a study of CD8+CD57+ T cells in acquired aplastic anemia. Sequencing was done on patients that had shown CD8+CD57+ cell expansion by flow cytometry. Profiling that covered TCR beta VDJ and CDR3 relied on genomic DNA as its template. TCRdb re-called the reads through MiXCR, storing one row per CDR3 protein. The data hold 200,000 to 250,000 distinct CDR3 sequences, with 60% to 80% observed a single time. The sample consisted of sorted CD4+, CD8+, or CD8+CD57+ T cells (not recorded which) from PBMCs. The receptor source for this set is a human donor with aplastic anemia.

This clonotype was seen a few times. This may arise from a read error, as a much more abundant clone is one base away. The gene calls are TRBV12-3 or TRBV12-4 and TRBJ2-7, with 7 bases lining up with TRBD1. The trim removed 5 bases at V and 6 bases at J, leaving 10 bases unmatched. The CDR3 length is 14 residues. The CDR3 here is CASSTMTGSCEQYF. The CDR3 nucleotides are TGTGCCAGCAGTACCATGACAGGGAGTTGCGAGCAGTACTTC.

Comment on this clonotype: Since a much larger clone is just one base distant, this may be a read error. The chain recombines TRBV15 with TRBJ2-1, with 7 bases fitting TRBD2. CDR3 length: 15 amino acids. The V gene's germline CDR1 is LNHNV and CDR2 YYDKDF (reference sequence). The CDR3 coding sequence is TGTGCCAGCAGTTCGGGGGGTTTGGGACCCAATGAGCAGTCCTTC. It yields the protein CASSSGGLGPNEQSF.

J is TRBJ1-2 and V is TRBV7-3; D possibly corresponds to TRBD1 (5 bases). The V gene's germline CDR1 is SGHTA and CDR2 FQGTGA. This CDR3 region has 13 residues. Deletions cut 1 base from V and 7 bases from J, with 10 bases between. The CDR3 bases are TGTGCCAGCAGCTTAATTCCAGGGATTGGCTACACCTTC. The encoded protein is CASSLIPGIGYTF.

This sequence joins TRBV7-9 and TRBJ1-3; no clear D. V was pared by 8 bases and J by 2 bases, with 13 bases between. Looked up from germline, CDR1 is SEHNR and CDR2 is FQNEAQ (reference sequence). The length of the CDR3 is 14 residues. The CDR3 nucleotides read TGTGCCAGCTCTCAAGGAACGGCTGGAAACACCATATATTTT. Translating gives CASSQGTAGNTIYF.

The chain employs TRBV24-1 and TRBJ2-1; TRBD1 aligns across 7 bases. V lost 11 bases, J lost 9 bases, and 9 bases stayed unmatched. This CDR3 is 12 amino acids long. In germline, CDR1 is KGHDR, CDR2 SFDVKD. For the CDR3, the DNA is TGTGCCATCGGGACAGCTATGGGTGAGCAGTTCTTC. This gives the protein CAIGTAMGEQFF.

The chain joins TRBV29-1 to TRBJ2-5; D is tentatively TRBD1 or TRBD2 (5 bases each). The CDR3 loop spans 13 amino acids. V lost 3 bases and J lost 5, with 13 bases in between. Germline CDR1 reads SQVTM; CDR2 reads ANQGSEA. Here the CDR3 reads CSVDGVEGETQYF. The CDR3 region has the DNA TGCAGCGTTGACGGCGTAGAGGGGGAGACCCAGTACTTC.

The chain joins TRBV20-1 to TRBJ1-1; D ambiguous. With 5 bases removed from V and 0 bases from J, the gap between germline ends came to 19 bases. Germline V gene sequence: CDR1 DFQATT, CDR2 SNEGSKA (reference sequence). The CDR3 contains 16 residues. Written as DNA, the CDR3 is TGCAGTGCTCGCAAGCCTTCACAGATCATGAACACTGAAGCTTTCTTT. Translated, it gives CSARKPSQIMNTEAFF.

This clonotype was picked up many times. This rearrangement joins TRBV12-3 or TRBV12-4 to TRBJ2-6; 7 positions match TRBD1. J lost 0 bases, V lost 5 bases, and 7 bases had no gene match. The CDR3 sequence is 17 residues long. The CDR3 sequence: CASSLGGDLSGANVLTF. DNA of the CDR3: TGTGCCAGCAGTCTAGGGGGCGATCTCTCTGGGGCCAACGTCCTGACTTTC.

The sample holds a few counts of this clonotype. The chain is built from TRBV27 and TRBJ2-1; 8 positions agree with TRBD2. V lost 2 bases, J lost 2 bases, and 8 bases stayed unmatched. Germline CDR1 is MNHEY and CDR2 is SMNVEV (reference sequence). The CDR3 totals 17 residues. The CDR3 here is CASSLGTAGGTYNEQFF. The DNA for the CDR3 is TGTGCCAGCAGTTTAGGGACGGCGGGGGGAACCTACAATGAGCAGTTCTTC.

The CDR3 protein is CSARAGRNEQYF. CDR3 DNA: TGCAGTGCTAGAGCCGGGAGAAACGAGCAGTACTTC. This chain joins TRBV20-1 and TRBJ2-7; TRBD2 might be the D (6 bases). The germline gives CDR1 DFQATT, CDR2 SNEGSKA (reference sequence). V lost 1 base, J lost 5 bases, and 9 bases lay in between. This CDR3 spans 12 amino acids.

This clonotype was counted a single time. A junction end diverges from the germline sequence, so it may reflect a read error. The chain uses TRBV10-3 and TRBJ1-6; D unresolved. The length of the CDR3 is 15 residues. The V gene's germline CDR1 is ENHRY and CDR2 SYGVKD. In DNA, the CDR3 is TGTGCCAGCAGTGACTCGAAAGGAAATAATTCACCCCTCCACTTT. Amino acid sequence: CASSDSKGNNSPLHF.

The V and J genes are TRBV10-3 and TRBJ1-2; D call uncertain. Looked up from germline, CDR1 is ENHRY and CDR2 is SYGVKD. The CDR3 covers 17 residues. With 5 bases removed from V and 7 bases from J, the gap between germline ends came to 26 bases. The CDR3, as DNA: TGTGCCATCAGTCCGAGTGGAACGGCAGGCGGGGAAGGTGGCTACACCTTC. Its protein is CAISPSGTAGGEGGYTF.

The CDR3 loop reads CASSIYRTGSDNQPQHF. CDR3 DNA sequence: TGTGCCAGCAGCATTTATCGGACAGGTTCCGACAATCAGCCCCAGCATTTT. This rearrangement joins TRBV7-9 to TRBJ1-5, with 7 bases identical to TRBD1. The trim removed 5 bases at V and 3 bases at J, leaving 13 bases unmatched. This CDR3 comprises 17 residues. Germline CDR1 is SEHNR and CDR2 is FQNEAQ (reference sequence).

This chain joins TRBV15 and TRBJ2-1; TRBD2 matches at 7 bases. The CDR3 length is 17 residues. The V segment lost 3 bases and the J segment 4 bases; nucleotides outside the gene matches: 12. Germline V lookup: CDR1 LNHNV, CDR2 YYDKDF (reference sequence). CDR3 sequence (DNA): TGTGCCACCAGCAGCTCCAGGTCGGGACTACCATACAATGAGCAGTTCTTC. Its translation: CATSSSRSGLPYNEQFF.

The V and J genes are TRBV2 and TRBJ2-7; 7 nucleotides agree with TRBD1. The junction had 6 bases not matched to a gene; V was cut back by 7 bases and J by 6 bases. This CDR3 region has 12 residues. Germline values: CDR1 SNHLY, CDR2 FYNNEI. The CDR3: CASTKTGFEQYF. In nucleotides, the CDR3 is TGTGCCAGCACGAAGACAGGGTTCGAGCAGTACTTC. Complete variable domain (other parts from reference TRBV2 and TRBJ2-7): EPEVTQTPSHQVTQMGQEVILRCVPISNHLYFYWYRQILGQKVEFLVSFYNNEISEKSEIFDDQFSVERPDGSNFTLKIRSTKLEDSAMYFCASTKTGFEQYFGPGTRLTVT.

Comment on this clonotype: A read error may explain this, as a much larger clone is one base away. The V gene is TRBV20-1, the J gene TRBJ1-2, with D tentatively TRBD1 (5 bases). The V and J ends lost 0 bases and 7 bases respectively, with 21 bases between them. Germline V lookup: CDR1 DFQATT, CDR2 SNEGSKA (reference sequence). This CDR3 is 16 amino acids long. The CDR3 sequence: CSARDRDGGLYGGYTF. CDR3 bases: TGCAGTGCTAGAGATAGGGACGGGGGGTTATACGGTGGCTACACCTTC.

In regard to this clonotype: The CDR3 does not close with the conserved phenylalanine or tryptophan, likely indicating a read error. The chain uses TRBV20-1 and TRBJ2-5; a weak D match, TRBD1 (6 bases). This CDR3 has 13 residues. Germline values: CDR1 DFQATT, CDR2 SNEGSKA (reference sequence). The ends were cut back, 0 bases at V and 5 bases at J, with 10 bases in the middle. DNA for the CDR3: TGCAGTGCTAGAGAGACAGGACCGGAGACCCAGTACCTC. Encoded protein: CSARETGPETQYL.

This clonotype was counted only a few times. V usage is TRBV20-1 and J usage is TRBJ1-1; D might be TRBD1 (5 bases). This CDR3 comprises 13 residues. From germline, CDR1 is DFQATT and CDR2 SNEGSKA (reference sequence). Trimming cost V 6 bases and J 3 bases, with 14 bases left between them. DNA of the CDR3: TGCAGTGCCCCTGAGGCAGGGTACACTGAAGCTTTCTTT. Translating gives CSAPEAGYTEAFF.